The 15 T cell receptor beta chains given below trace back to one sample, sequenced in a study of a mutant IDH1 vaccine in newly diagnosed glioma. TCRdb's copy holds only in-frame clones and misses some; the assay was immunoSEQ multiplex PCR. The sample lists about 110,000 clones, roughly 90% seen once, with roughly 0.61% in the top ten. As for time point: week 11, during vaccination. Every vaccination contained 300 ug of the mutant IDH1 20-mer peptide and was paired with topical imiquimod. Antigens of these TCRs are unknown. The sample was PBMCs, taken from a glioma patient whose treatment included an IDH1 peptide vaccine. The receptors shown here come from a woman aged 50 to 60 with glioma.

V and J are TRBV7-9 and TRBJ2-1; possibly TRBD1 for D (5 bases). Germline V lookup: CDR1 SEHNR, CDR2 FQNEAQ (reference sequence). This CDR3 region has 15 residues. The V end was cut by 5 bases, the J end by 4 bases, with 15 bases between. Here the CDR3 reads CASSQAQAIYNEQFF. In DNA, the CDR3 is TGTGCCAGCAGCCAGGCACAGGCGATATACAATGAGCAGTTCTTC.

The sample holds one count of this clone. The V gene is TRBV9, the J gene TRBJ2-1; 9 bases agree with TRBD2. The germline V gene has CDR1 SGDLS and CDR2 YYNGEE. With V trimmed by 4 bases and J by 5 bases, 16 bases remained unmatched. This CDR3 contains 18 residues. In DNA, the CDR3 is TGTGCCAGCAGCTCCCGGTTAGCGGGAGAGGGTACGGACAATGAGCAGTTCTTC. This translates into CASSSRLAGEGTDNEQFF.

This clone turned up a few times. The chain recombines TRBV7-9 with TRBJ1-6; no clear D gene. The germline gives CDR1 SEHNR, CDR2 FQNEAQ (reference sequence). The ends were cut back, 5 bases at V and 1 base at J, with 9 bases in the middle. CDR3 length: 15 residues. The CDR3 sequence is CASSVQGSYNSPLHF. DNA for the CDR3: TGTGCCAGCAGCGTACAAGGATCCTATAATTCACCCCTCCACTTT.

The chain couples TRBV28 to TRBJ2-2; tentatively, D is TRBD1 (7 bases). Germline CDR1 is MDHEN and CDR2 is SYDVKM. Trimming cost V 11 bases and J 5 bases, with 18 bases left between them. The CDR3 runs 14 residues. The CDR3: CAGARAGGTGELFF. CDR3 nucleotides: TGTGCCGGGGCTCGGGCAGGGGGGACCGGGGAGCTGTTTTTT.

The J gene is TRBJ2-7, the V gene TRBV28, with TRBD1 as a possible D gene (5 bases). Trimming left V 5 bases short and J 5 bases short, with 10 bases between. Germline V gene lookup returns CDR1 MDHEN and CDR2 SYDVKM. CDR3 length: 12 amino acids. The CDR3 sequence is CASSPRVNEQYF. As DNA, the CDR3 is TGTGCCAGCAGTCCCAGGGTCAACGAGCAGTACTTC.

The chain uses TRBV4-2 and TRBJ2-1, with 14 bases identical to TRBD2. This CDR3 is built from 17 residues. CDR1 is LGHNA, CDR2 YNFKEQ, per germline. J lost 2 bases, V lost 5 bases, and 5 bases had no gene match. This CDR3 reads CASSGTSGSGPYNEQFF. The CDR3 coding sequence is TGTGCCAGCAGCGGGACTAGCGGGAGCGGTCCCTACAATGAGCAGTTCTTC.

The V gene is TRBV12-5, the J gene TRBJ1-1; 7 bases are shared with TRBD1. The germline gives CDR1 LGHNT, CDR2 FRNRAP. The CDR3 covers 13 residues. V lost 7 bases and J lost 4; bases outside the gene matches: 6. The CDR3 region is CASDLTGSTEAFF. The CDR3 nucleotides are TGTGCTAGTGACTTGACAGGGTCCACTGAAGCTTTCTTT.

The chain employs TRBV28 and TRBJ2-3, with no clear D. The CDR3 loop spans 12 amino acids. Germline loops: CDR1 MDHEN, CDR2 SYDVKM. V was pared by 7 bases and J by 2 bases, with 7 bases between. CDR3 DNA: TGTGCCAGCACCCGAGCCACAGATACGCAGTATTTT. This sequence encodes CASTRATDTQYF.

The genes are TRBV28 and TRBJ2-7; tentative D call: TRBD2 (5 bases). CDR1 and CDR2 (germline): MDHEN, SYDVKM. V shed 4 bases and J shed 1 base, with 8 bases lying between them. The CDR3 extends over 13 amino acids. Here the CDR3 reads CASSWTSSYEQYF. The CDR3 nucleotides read TGTGCCAGCAGTTGGACTTCTTCCTACGAGCAGTACTTC. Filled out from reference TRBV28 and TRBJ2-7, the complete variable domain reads DVKVTQSSRYLVKRTGEKVFLECVQDMDHENMFWYRQDPGLGLRLIYFSYDVKMKEKGDIPEGYSVSREKKERFSLILESASTNQTSMYLCASSWTSSYEQYFGPGTRLTVT.

CDR3 in amino acids: CSVDPSGGSGGNTIYF. In DNA, the CDR3 is TGCAGCGTTGATCCCTCCGGGGGGTCTGGTGGAAACACCATATATTTT. V and J are TRBV29-1 and TRBJ1-3; D possibly corresponds to TRBD1 (5 bases). This CDR3 is 16 amino acids long. CDR1 and CDR2 from the germline V gene are SQVTM and ANQGSEA. V lost 3 bases and J 3 bases, leaving 18 bases between the germline ends.

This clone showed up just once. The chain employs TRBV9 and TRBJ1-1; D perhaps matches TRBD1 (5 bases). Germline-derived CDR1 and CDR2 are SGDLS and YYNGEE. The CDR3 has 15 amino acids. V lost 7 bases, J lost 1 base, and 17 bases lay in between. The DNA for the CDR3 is TGTGCCAGCGCCGATGGTACGGGGGGGAACACTGAAGCTTTCTTT. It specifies CASADGTGGNTEAFF.

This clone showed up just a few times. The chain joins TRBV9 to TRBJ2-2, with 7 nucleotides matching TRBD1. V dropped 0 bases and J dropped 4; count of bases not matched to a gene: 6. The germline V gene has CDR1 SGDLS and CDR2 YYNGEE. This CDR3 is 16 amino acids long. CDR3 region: CASSVATGVRTGELFF. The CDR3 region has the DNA TGTGCCAGCAGCGTAGCTACAGGGGTCCGCACCGGGGAGCTGTTTTTT.

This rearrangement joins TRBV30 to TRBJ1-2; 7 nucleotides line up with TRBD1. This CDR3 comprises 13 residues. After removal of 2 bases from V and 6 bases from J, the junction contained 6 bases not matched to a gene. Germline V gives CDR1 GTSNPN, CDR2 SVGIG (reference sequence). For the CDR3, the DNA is TGTGCCTGGAGTCCGACAGGGCGAGATGGCTACACCTTC. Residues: CAWSPTGRDGYTF.

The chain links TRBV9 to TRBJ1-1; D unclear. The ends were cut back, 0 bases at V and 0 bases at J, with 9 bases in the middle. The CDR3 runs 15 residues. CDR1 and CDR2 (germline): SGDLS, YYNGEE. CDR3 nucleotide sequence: TGTGCCAGCAGCGTAGGTGGCAGATTGAACACTGAAGCTTTCTTT. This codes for CASSVGGRLNTEAFF.

The CDR3, as DNA: TGCGCCAGCAGCTCGCACAGGGGGGAGTATGAAAAACTGTTTTTT. It encodes CASSSHRGEYEKLFF. The J gene is TRBJ1-4, the V gene TRBV4-1; 8 positions match TRBD1. Germline V CDR1 and CDR2: MGHRA, YSYEKL. The ends lost 5 bases at V and 6 bases at J; junction bases unmatched: 8. This CDR3 has 15 amino acids.